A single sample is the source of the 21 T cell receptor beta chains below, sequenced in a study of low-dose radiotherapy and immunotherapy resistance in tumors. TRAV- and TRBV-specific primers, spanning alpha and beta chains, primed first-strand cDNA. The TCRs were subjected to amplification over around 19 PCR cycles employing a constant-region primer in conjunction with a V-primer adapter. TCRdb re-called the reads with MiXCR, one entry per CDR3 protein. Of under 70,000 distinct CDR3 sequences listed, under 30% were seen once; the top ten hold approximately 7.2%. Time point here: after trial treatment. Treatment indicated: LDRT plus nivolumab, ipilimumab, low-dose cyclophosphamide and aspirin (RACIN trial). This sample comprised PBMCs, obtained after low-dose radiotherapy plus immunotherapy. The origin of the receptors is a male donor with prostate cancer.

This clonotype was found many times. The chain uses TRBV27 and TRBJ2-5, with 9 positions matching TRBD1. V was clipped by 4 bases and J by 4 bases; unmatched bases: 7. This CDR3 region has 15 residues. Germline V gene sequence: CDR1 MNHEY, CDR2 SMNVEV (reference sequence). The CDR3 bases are TGTGCCAGCAGTTCCGGGACAGGGTTTGGAGAGACCCAGTACTTC. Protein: CASSSGTGFGETQYF.

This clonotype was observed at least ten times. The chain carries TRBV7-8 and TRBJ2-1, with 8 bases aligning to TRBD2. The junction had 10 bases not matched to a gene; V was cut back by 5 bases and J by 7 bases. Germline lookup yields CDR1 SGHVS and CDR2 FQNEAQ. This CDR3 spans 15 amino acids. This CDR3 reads CASSPIAGRVNEQFF. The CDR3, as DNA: TGTGCCAGCAGCCCGATAGCGGGGAGGGTGAATGAGCAGTTCTTC.

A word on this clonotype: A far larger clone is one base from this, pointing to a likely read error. The CDR3 loop is CATRGLAVYNEQYF. CDR3 coding DNA: TGTGCCACTAGGGGACTAGCGGTATACAATGAGCAGTACTTC. The gene calls are TRBV3-1 and TRBJ2-5; TRBD2 matches 11 bases. In germline, CDR1 is LGHDT, CDR2 YNNKEL (reference sequence). V shed 10 bases, J shed 11 bases, and the junction held 15 bases outside the gene matches. CDR3 size: 14 residues.

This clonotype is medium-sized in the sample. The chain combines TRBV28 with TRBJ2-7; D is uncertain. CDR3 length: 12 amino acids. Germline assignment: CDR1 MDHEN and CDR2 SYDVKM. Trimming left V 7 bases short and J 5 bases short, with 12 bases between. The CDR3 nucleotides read TGTGCCAGCATGGCTAAATCCGACGAGCAGTACTTC. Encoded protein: CASMAKSDEQYF. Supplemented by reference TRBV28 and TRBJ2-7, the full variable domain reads DVKVTQSSRYLVKRTGEKVFLECVQDMDHENMFWYRQDPGLGLRLIYFSYDVKMKEKGDIPEGYSVSREKKERFSLILESASTNQTSMYLCASMAKSDEQYFGPGTRLTVT.

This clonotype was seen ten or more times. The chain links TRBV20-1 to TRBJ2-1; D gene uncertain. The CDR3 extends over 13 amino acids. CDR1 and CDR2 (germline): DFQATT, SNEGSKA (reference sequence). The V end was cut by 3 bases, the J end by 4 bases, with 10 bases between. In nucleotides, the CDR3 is TGCAGTGCTAGTGGTTGGGGTTACAATGAGCAGTTCTTC. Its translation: CSASGWGYNEQFF.

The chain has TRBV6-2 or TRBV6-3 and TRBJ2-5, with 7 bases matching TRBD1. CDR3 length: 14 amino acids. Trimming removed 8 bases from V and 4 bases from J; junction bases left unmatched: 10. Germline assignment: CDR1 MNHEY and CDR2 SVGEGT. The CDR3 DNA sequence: TGTGCCAGCGGCCACAGGGGTACGGGAGAGACCCAGTACTTC. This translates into CASGHRGTGETQYF.

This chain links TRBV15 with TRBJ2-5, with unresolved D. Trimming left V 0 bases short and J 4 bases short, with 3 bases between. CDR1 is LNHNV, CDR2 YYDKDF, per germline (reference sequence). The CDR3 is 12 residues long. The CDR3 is CATSRDIETQYF. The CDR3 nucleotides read TGTGCCACCAGCAGAGATATAGAGACCCAGTACTTC.

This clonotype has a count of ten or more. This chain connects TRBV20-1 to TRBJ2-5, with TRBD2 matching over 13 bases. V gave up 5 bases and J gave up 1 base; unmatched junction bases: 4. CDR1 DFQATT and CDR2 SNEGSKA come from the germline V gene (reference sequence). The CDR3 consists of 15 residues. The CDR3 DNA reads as TGCAGTGCTTGGACTAGCGGGAGTCTCCAAGAGACCCAGTACTTC. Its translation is CSAWTSGSLQETQYF.

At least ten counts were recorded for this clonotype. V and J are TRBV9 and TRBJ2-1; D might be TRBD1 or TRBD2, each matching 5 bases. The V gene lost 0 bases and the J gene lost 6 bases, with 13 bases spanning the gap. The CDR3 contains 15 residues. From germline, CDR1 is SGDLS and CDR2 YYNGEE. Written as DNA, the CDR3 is TGTGCCAGCAGCGTAGCACCGGGGCCCGGCAATGAGCAGTTCTTC. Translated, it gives CASSVAPGPGNEQFF.

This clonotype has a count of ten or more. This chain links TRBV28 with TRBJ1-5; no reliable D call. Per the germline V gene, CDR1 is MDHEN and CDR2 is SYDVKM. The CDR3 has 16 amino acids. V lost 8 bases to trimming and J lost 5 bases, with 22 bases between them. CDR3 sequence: CASSVDSFGRYQPQHF. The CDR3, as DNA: TGTGCCAGCTCCGTTGATTCGTTTGGGAGGTATCAGCCCCAGCATTTT.

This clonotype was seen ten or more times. CDR3 residues: CSARAASGGLETQYF. The CDR3 DNA sequence: TGCAGTGCTAGAGCAGCTAGCGGAGGGTTAGAGACCCAGTACTTC. This chain uses TRBV20-1 with TRBJ2-5, with TRBD2 matching 7 bases. V dropped 1 base and J dropped 4; count of bases not matched to a gene: 9. Per the germline V gene, CDR1 is DFQATT and CDR2 is SNEGSKA (reference sequence). The CDR3 is made up of 15 amino acids.

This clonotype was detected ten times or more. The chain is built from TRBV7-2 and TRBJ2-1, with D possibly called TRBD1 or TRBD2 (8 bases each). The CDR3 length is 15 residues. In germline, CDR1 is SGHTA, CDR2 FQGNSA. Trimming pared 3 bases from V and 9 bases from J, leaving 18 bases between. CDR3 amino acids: CASSFSGQGLGEQFF. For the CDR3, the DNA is TGTGCCAGCAGCTTTAGTGGACAGGGACTAGGTGAGCAGTTCTTC.

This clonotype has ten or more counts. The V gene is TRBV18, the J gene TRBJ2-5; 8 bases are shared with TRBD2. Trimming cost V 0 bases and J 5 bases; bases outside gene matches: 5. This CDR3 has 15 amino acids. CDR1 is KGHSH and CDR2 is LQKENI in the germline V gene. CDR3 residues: CASSPPSGVEETQYF. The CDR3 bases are TGTGCCAGCTCACCACCTAGCGGGGTTGAGGAGACCCAGTACTTC.

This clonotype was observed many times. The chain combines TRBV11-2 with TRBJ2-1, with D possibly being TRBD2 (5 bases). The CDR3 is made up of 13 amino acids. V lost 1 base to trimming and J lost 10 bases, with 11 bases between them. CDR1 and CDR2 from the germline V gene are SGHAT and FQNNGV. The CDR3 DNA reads TGTGCCAGCAGCTTAGTTCCCGGGGTCGAGCAGTTCTTC. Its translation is CASSLVPGVEQFF. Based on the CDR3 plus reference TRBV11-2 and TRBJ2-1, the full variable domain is EAGVAQSPRYKIIEKRQSVAFWCNPISGHATLYWYQQILGQGPKLLIQFQNNGVVDDSQLPKDRFSAERLKGVDSTLKIQPAKLEDSAVYLCASSLVPGVEQFFGPGTRLTVL.

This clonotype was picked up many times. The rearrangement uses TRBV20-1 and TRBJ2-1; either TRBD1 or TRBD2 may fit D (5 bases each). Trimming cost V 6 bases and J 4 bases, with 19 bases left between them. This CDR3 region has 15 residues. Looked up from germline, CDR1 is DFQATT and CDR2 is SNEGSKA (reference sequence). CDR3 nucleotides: TGCAGTGCGGAGACGGGACGCATGGGATACAATGAGCAGTTCTTC. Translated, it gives CSAETGRMGYNEQFF.

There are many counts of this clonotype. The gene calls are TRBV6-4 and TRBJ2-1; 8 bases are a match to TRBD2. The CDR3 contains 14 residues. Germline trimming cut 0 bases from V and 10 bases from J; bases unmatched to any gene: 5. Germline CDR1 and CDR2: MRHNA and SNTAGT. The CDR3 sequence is CASSDSSVAGEQFF. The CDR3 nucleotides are TGTGCCAGCAGTGACTCGAGCGTAGCGGGAGAGCAGTTCTTC.

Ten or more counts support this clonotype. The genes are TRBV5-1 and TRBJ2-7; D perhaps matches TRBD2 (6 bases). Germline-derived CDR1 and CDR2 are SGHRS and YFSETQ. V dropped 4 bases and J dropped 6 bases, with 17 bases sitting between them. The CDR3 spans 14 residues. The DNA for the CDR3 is TGCGCCAGCAGCACGGGACTCACCCTTGGCGAGCAGTACTTC. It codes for CASSTGLTLGEQYF.

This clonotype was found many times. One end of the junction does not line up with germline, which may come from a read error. The CDR3 coding sequence is TGCAGCGTTGCCGGGACAGCCGAAAACATTCAGTACTTC. Translated, it gives CSVAGTAENIQYF. This chain joins TRBV29-1 and TRBJ2-4, with 7 bases lining up with TRBD1. The CDR3 consists of 13 residues. Germline values: CDR1 SQVTM, CDR2 ANQGSEA.

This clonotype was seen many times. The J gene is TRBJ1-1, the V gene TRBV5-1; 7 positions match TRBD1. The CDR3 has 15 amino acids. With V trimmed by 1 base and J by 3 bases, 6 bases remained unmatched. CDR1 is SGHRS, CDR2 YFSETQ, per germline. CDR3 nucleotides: TGCGCCAGCAGCTTGCTCCCTGACAGGGACACTGAAGCTTTCTTT. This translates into CASSLLPDRDTEAFF.

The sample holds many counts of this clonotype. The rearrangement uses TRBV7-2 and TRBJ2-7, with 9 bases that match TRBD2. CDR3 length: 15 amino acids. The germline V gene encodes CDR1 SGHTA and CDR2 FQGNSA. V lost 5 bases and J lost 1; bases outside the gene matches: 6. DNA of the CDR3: TGTGCCAGCAGCCCAAGTGGACTAGCGTCCTACGAGCAGTACTTC. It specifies CASSPSGLASYEQYF.

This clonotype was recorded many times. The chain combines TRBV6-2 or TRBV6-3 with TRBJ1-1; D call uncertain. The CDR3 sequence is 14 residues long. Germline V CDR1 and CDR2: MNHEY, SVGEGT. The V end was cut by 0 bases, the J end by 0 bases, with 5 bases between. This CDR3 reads CASSYSRLNTEAFF. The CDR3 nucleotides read TGTGCCAGCAGTTACTCGAGGCTGAACACTGAAGCTTTCTTT.